A selection of T cell receptor beta chains follows, all from one sample in a study of T cell responses to AZD1222 COVID-19 vaccine. Assay: immunoSEQ multiplex PCR; the TCRdb copy retains only in-frame clones and omits some. The sample lists roughly 200,000 clones, approximately 93% seen once, with approximately 1.7% in the top ten. Sequenced material: peripheral blood, taken 28 days after the second AZD1222 dose. All receptors derive from an adult who received the AZD1222 COVID-19 vaccine. Both conserved end residues are part of each CDR3. The order of the fields is J gene, clone size, V gene, CDR3 length, D gene, CDR3 DNA, CDR3 protein. The D gene is left open where the match is weak. Size is stated for part of the rows, as once, few or many counts, or as a class when the clone is expanded.

>TRBJ2-1|-|TRBV20-1|16|-
TGCAGTGCTAGTCGCGGCGGAGGGGGAGGTTACAATGAGCAGTTCTTC
CSASRGGGGGYNEQFF
>TRBJ1-3|-|TRBV7-3|13|-
TGTGCCAGCAGCCCGGGACCTGGAAACACCATATATTTT
CASSPGPGNTIYF
>TRBJ1-2|once|TRBV4-2|15|TRBD1
TGTGCCAGCAGCCAAGGGAGCGGGGACAGGGTTGGCTACACCTTC
CASSQGSGDRVGYTF
>TRBJ1-2|-|TRBV3-1/TRBV3-2|16|-
TGTGCCAGCAGCCAACAGGGGATTCACGCAATCTATGGCTACACCTTC
CASSQQGIHAIYGYTF
>TRBJ1-2|-|TRBV12-3/TRBV12-4|13|-
TGTGCCAGCAGTGCCCGGGGTTTCTATGGCTACACCTTC
CASSARGFYGYTF
>TRBJ2-3|-|TRBV18|15|TRBD1
TGTGCCAGCTCACCAGAGGCAGGGGGCCTAGATACGCAGTATTTT
CASSPEAGGLDTQYF
>TRBJ1-2|-|TRBV3-1/TRBV3-2|12|-
TGTGCCAGCAGCCAAGACGGGGGAGGCTACACCTTC
CASSQDGGGYTF
>TRBJ1-1|once|TRBV21-1|14|-
TGTGCCAGCCCACCCGGACAGATGAACACTGAAGCTTTCTTT
CASPPGQMNTEAFF
>TRBJ2-6|-|TRBV9|16|-
TGTGCCAGCAGCGTAGGAGGAGGGGCTGGGGCCAACGTCCTGACTTTC
CASSVGGGAGANVLTF
>TRBJ2-5|-|TRBV6-5|14|-
TGTGCCAGCCGCGAGGGAATGTACCAAGAGACCCAGTACTTC
CASREGMYQETQYF
>TRBJ1-5|-|TRBV2|14|-
TGTGCCAGCAAGAGTCAACAGGGCAATCAGCCCCAGCATTTT
CASKSQQGNQPQHF
>TRBJ1-2|-|TRBV4-2|15|-
TGTGCCAGCAGCCAAGATAGGGTCCAATGGGGTGGCTACACCTTC
CASSQDRVQWGGYTF
>TRBJ1-6|-|TRBV6-5|13|-
TGTGCCAGCCTTTCGGTACTCGGTTCACCCCTCCACTTT
CASLSVLGSPLHF
>TRBJ2-7|-|TRBV5-6|13|-
TGTGCCAGCAGCTTGGAGGAGGGAGGCGAGCAGTACTTC
CASSLEEGGEQYF
>TRBJ1-1|-|TRBV4-2|15|-
TGTGCCAGCAGCCGGGAGATTGGGACTGCCACTGAAGCTTTCTTT
CASSREIGTATEAFF
>TRBJ2-7|once|TRBV9|14|-
TGTGCCAGCAGCCTGCGGACAGAGACCTACGAGCAGTACTTC
CASSLRTETYEQYF
>TRBJ1-4|-|TRBV19|16|-
TGTGCCAGTACCGCCCAGGGAGGGCGGGCTAATGAAAAACTGTTTTTT
CASTAQGGRANEKLFF
>TRBJ2-7|-|TRBV18|17|-
TGTGCCAGCTCACCATGGTCTATTAGCGAATGGTGGTACGAGCAGTACTTC
CASSPWSISEWWYEQYF
>TRBJ2-3|-|TRBV5-6|18|TRBD1
TGTGCCAGCAGCTTGGCGGGTCTTGGAGGACAGGGACCAAATACGCAGTATTTT
CASSLAGLGGQGPNTQYF
>TRBJ1-2|-|TRBV6-1|15|TRBD1
TGTGCCAGCAGTGAATCAGGGGACAGATATAATGGCTACACCTTC
CASSESGDRYNGYTF
>TRBJ2-2|-|TRBV18|16|-
TGTGCCAGCTCACCAGGGCAGGCGGGGTACACCGGGGAGCTGTTTTTT
CASSPGQAGYTGELFF
>TRBJ2-1|-|TRBV6-5|15|-
TGTGCCAGCAGCCGCGTGCGGGCCACATACAATGAGCAGTTCTTC
CASSRVRATYNEQFF
>TRBJ2-7|-|TRBV4-2|14|-
TGTGCCAGCAGCCAAGCCTCCAGGGCCTACGAGCAGTACTTC
CASSQASRAYEQYF
>TRBJ2-2|-|TRBV6-5|14|-
TGTGCCAGCAGTAGGAGGGGGCTCGGCGGGGAGCTGTTTTTT
CASSRRGLGGELFF
>TRBJ2-5|-|TRBV7-2|11|-
TGTGCCAGCAGCCCAAGCCAGACCCAGTACTTC
CASSPSQTQYF
>TRBJ1-3|-|TRBV4-2|17|TRBD1
TGTGCCAGCAGCCAAGATAACCAGGGGGCGCGTGGAAACACCATATATTTT
CASSQDNQGARGNTIYF
>TRBJ2-7|once|TRBV2|11|-
TGTGCCAGCAGGACAGCCTACGAGCAGTACTTC
CASRTAYEQYF
>TRBJ1-2|-|TRBV15|17|TRBD1
TGTGCCACCAGCAGAGAAACGGCTGGGACAGGGGTCTATGGCTACACCTTC
CATSRETAGTGVYGYTF
>TRBJ2-7|-|TRBV21-1|12|-
TGTGCCAGCAGGAAAAGTTTACAAAATGGGTACTTC
CASRKSLQNGYF
>TRBJ2-1|-|TRBV4-1|15|-
TGCGCCAGCAGCCAAGGCGTCGGTAGCTACAATGAGCAGTTCTTC
CASSQGVGSYNEQFF
>TRBJ2-1|once|TRBV29-1|14|TRBD2
TGCAGCGTCCCGAGCGGGGTGGTCTACAATGAGCAGTTCTTC
CSVPSGVVYNEQFF
>TRBJ1-4|few|TRBV6-5|13|TRBD1
TGTGCCAGCAGGGACAGGTTGGGTGAAAAACTGTTTTTT
CASRDRLGEKLFF
>TRBJ1-1|-|TRBV19|17|TRBD1
TGTGCCAGTAGGTTCATTCACAGGGGTCGGGTGAGCACTGAAGCTTTCTTT
CASRFIHRGRVSTEAFF
>TRBJ2-3|-|TRBV5-1|14|TRBD1
TGCGCCAGCGGGGACAGGGGGCGAGGAGATACGCAGTATTTT
CASGDRGRGDTQYF
>TRBJ2-3|-|TRBV2|15|TRBD2
TGTGCCAGCAGGGGGACTAGCGGAGGTGGCGGGGCGCAGTATTTT
CASRGTSGGGGAQYF
>TRBJ2-1|-|TRBV24-1|16|-
TGTGCCACCAGTGTGGGGGCAGGGGATATAATCGATGAGCAGTTCTTC
CATSVGAGDIIDEQFF
>TRBJ2-1|-|TRBV18|13|-
TGTGCCAGCTCTAAGAGCTCCTACAATGAGCAGTTCTTC
CASSKSSYNEQFF